The 2 T cell receptor beta chains listed next were all sequenced from one sample in a study of T cell repertoires in cytomegalovirus infection. MiXCR, applied by TCRdb to the reads, yields one record per CDR3 protein. In the table there are 200,000 or so distinct CDR3 sequences, 35% to 40% of which are singletons. Antigens for these TCRs are unknown. The specimen was CD8+ T cells from cultured PBMCs, collected from culture after CMV antigen stimulation. These receptors were taken from a human donor in good health (CMV status not recorded). Some clones in this sample may be carry-over from other donors' samples.

This rearrangement joins TRBV6-5 to TRBJ2-5; the D gene could be TRBD1 or TRBD2 (6 bases each). Trimming stripped 0 bases from V and 5 bases from J, with 13 bases between. The V gene's germline CDR1 is MNHEY and CDR2 SVGAGI. This CDR3 has 15 residues. The CDR3 DNA reads as TGTGCCAGCAGTTACTCGAAGGGGGGCAGGGAGACCCAGTACTTC. Its protein is CASSYSKGGRETQYF.

In this sample, this clonotype turned up a few times. This chain connects TRBV11-1 to TRBJ2-2; D might be TRBD1 or TRBD2, each matching 5 bases. Germline lookup yields CDR1 SGHAT and CDR2 FQDESV (reference sequence). V was cut by 3 bases and J by 9 bases, with 11 bases left in between. The CDR3 totals 13 residues. The CDR3 protein is CASSLDWGRELFF. CDR3 in DNA: TGTGCCAGCAGCTTGGACTGGGGACGGGAGCTGTTTTTT.